Listed here is a single T cell receptor (beta chain). Germline CDR1 is SGHRS and CDR2 is YFSETQ. The CDR3 covers 15 residues. Unmatched junction bases numbered 2, after V lost 0 bases and J lost 0 bases. The data belong to a study of blood T cell repertoires in COVID-19. Study as a whole: Spain, Italy and the United States supplied samples that represented acute and convalescent COVID-19.

Authors' processing steps: Reference gene primer amplification yielded estimated nucleated cell counts. TCRdb keeps only in-frame clones here, not all; method: immunoSEQ multiplex PCR. V, J and clone size were drawn from that table, and D and trimming were deduced from the DNA. The sample yields some 60,000 clones, roughly 86% seen once. This TCR was recovered from a man in his 70s with acute or convalescent COVID-19. This chain joins TRBV5-1 and TRBJ1-2, with 7 nucleotides matching TRBD1. The sequenced material came from peripheral blood. CDR3: CASSLADRSNYGYTF. The CDR3 DNA reads as TGCGCCAGCAGCTTGGCGGACAGGTCTAACTATGGCTACACCTTC.